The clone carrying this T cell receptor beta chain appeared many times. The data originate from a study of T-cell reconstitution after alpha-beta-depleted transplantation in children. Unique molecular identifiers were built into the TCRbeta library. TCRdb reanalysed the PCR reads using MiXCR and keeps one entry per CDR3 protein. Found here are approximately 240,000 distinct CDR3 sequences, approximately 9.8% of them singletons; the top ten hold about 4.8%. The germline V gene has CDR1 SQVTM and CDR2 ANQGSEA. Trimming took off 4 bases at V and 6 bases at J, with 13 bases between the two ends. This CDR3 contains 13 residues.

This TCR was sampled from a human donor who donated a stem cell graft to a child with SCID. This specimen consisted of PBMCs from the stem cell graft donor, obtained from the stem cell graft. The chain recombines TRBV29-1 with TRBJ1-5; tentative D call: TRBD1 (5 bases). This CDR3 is CSVGGGGVQPQHF. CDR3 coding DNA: TGCAGCGTTGGGGGAGGAGGGGTTCAGCCCCAGCATTTT.